The 32 T cell receptor beta chains below come from one sample, sequenced in a study of response to subunit inactivated influenza vaccine. From the RT-PCR reads, TCRdb called clonotypes with MiXCR, one entry per CDR3 protein. In the table there are more than 200,000 distinct CDR3 sequences, 12% of which are singletons. The source material was non-naive T cells sorted from PBMCs, sampled 14 to 15 days before vaccination. Receptor source: a man aged 45-65 years who received an inactivated influenza vaccine.

In its sample, this clonotype was seen many times. The chain employs TRBV7-2 and TRBJ2-7; D is uncertain. CDR3 length: 14 residues. Trimming shortened V by 0 bases and J by 2 bases, and 8 bases separated the two germline ends. Germline CDR1 SGHTA, CDR2 FQGNSA. CDR3: CASSLARSTYEQYF. DNA of the CDR3: TGTGCCAGCAGCTTAGCGCGGAGTACCTACGAGCAGTACTTC.

The sample holds a few counts of this clonotype. V usage is TRBV3-1 and J usage is TRBJ1-1; unclear D gene. V was trimmed by 2 bases and J by 8 bases, leaving 15 bases between them. From germline, CDR1 is LGHDT and CDR2 YNNKEL (reference sequence). CDR3 length equals 14 residues. The CDR3 region is CASSQKLPSSEAFF. The CDR3 DNA is TGTGCCAGCAGCCAAAAACTCCCTAGTTCGGAAGCTTTCTTT.

This clonotype has at least ten counts. This chain links TRBV9 with TRBJ1-1, with D unclear. V lost 4 bases, J lost 3 bases, and 10 bases lay in between. The length of the CDR3 is 13 residues. Germline CDR1 SGDLS, CDR2 YYNGEE. The CDR3 sequence: CASSSNLDTEAFF. The CDR3 DNA sequence: TGTGCCAGCAGCTCTAACCTAGACACTGAAGCTTTCTTT.

V and J are TRBV7-9 and TRBJ2-5, with 7 bases identical to TRBD2. Germline V gene lookup returns CDR1 SEHNR and CDR2 FQNEAQ (reference sequence). The CDR3 is made up of 14 amino acids. In nucleotides, the CDR3 is TGTGCTAGCTACCCTAGCGGTCGACAAGAGACCCAGTACTTC. This gives the protein CASYPSGRQETQYF.

V and J are TRBV12-3 or TRBV12-4 and TRBJ1-1; D is perhaps TRBD1 (6 bases). The CDR3 consists of 12 residues. The ends were cut back, 5 bases at V and 4 bases at J, with 8 bases in the middle. The CDR3 region is CASSTGSTEAFF. CDR3 DNA sequence: TGTGCCAGCAGTACAGGGTCCACTGAAGCTTTCTTT.

The V gene is TRBV2, the J gene TRBJ2-7; TRBD1 aligns across 8 bases. Trimming removed 4 bases from V and 6 bases from J; junction bases left unmatched: 5. Germline assignment: CDR1 SNHLY and CDR2 FYNNEI. The CDR3 has 13 amino acids. The CDR3 region is CASSVGQGGEQYF. The CDR3 DNA follows: TGTGCCAGCAGTGTAGGACAGGGTGGCGAGCAGTACTTC.

This clonotype came up many times. The chain combines TRBV12-3 or TRBV12-4 with TRBJ2-7; maybe TRBD2 (5 bases). V shed 2 bases and J shed 1 base, with 6 bases lying between them. CDR3 length equals 13 residues. The CDR3, as DNA: TGTGCCAGCAGTTTATCGGGGTCCTACGAGCAGTACTTC. This gives the protein CASSLSGSYEQYF.

This clonotype was recorded many times. V and J are TRBV20-1 and TRBJ2-7; 7 nucleotides line up with TRBD2. V lost 6 bases to trimming and J lost 2 bases; unmatched junction nucleotides: 16. The germline V gene has CDR1 DFQATT and CDR2 SNEGSKA (reference sequence). This CDR3 comprises 16 residues. In nucleotides, the CDR3 is TGCAGTGCGATAGGAGGCGGGGGACGTCGGACCTACGAGCAGTACTTC. Amino acids: CSAIGGGGRRTYEQYF.

This clonotype has a handful of counts. The CDR3 DNA sequence: TGTGCCAGCAGCTTGGCTACCAGTGGCTACACCTTC. Its protein product is CASSLATSGYTF. V gene TRBV5-6 combines with J gene TRBJ1-2, with D unresolved. Trimming removed 0 bases from V and 7 bases from J, with 7 bases in between. This CDR3 has 12 amino acids. Germline CDR1 SGHDT, CDR2 YYEEEE. Full variable domain (remainder filled in from reference TRBV5-6 and TRBJ1-2): DAGVTQSPTHLIKTRGQQVTLRCSPKSGHDTVSWYQQALGQGPQFIFQYYEEEERQRGNFPDRFSGHQFPNYSSELNVNALLLGDSALYLCASSLATSGYTFGSGTRLTVV.

Only a few counts were recorded for this clonotype. J is TRBJ2-2 and V is TRBV9, with D hard to call. V was clipped by 0 bases and J by 4 bases, with 10 bases between them. There are 15 residues in the CDR3. Germline V gene data show CDR1 as SGDLS and CDR2 as YYNGEE. DNA of the CDR3: TGTGCCAGCAGCGTAGGTCCTACAATCACCGGGGAGCTGTTTTTT. Encoded protein: CASSVGPTITGELFF.

In its sample, this clonotype ranks as medium-sized. V usage is TRBV7-2 and J usage is TRBJ2-2; D unresolved. From germline, CDR1 is SGHTA and CDR2 FQGNSA. The V end was cut by 3 bases, the J end by 6 bases, with 8 bases between. This CDR3 is built from 13 residues. The CDR3 here is CASSFREAGELFF. As DNA, the CDR3 is TGTGCCAGCAGCTTTCGAGAGGCCGGGGAGCTGTTTTTT. Combining the CDR3 with reference TRBV7-2 and TRBJ2-2 gives the whole variable domain GAGVSQSPSNKVTEKGKDVELRCDPISGHTALYWYRQSLGQGLEFLIYFQGNSAPDKSGLPSDRFSAERTGGSVSTLTIQRTQQEDSAVYLCASSFREAGELFFGEGSRLTVL.

This clonotype was seen many times. The V call is TRBV28, the J call TRBJ2-7, with 7 positions matching TRBD1. CDR1 is MDHEN, CDR2 SYDVKM, per germline. V dropped 6 bases and J dropped 2; count of bases not matched to a gene: 10. The CDR3 has 15 amino acids. In nucleotides, the CDR3 is TGTGCCAGCAGGACTATGGGGACAGCAACCTACGAGCAGTACTTC. Protein sequence: CASRTMGTATYEQYF.

A remark on this clonotype: A single base separates this from a much larger clone, so it may be a read error. CDR3 in DNA: TGTGCCAGCGGTTTATCGCAGGTTACTTACGAGCAGTACTTC. Its translation is CASGLSQVTYEQYF. This chain links TRBV12-3 or TRBV12-4 with TRBJ2-7; D unclear. The CDR3 is 14 amino acids.

This clonotype has more than one count but fewer than ten. The chain is built from TRBV5-6 and TRBJ1-4; D remains unclear. Germline assignment: CDR1 SGHDT and CDR2 YYEEEE. The ends were cut back, 1 base at V and 8 bases at J, with 12 bases in the middle. This CDR3 is 14 amino acids long. This CDR3 reads CASSLPARSEKLFF. The DNA of the CDR3 is TGTGCCAGCAGCTTGCCCGCGAGGTCGGAAAAACTGTTTTTT.

A few counts support this clonotype. The rearrangement uses TRBV19 and TRBJ1-1; the D gene is possibly TRBD1 (5 bases). The CDR3 has 14 residues. Looked up from germline, CDR1 is LNHDA and CDR2 is SQIVND (reference sequence). With 3 bases removed from V and 2 bases from J, the gap between germline ends came to 10 bases. As DNA, the CDR3 is TGTGCCAGTAGTATGGGGCGGAGTAACACTGAAGCTTTCTTT. Its protein is CASSMGRSNTEAFF.

This clonotype was seen a few times. The rearrangement links TRBV28 to TRBJ2-7; TRBD2 matches 8 bases. Germline values: CDR1 MDHEN, CDR2 SYDVKM. Trimming removed 7 bases from V and 7 bases from J; junction bases left unmatched: 9. The CDR3 has 13 residues. The CDR3 sequence: CASTLGLAREQYF. CDR3 nucleotide sequence: TGTGCCAGCACCCTCGGACTAGCCAGGGAGCAGTACTTC.

This chain uses TRBV20-1 with TRBJ1-1; D is undetermined. Trimming pared 4 bases from V and 1 base from J, leaving 16 bases between. CDR3 length: 15 residues. Per the germline V gene, CDR1 is DFQATT and CDR2 is SNEGSKA (reference sequence). CDR3 amino acids: CSATQLGRANTEAFF. The CDR3 nucleotides read TGCAGTGCTACCCAGTTAGGTAGAGCGAACACTGAAGCTTTCTTT.

The gene calls are TRBV27 and TRBJ2-2, with D tentatively TRBD2 (7 bases). Germline values: CDR1 MNHEY, CDR2 SMNVEV (reference sequence). This CDR3 is built from 16 residues. V lost 3 bases, J lost 3 bases, and 14 bases lay in between. CDR3 coding DNA: TGTGCCAGCAGTTTCGGGCGGGGGCGGGACACCGGGGAGCTGTTTTTT. It translates to CASSFGRGRDTGELFF.

A few counts support this clonotype. This sequence joins TRBV7-9 and TRBJ1-2; D uncertain. The length of the CDR3 is 14 residues. Germline lookup yields CDR1 SEHNR and CDR2 FQNEAQ (reference sequence). V lost 6 bases, J lost 4 bases, and 15 bases lay in between. In DNA form, the CDR3 reads TGTGCCAGCAGTCCCCGGGGAGGCGCCTATGGCTACACCTTC. It codes for CASSPRGGAYGYTF. The complete variable domain, with remaining parts taken from reference TRBV7-9 and TRBJ1-2, reads DTGVSQNPRHKITKRGQNVTFRCDPISEHNRLYWYRQTLGQGPEFLTYFQNEAQLEKSRLLSDRFSAERPKGSFSTLEIQRTEQGDSAMYLCASSPRGGAYGYTFGSGTRLTVV.

This sequence joins TRBV27 and TRBJ1-4; the D gene is possibly TRBD1 (6 bases). The CDR3 sequence is 16 residues long. Trimming shortened V by 5 bases and J by 4 bases, and 17 bases separated the two germline ends. The germline V gene encodes CDR1 MNHEY and CDR2 SMNVEV (reference sequence). The DNA for the CDR3 is TGTGCCAGCAGTCCTCACCCCAGGGGAAATAATGAAAAACTGTTTTTT. It is translated as CASSPHPRGNNEKLFF.

This clonotype appeared once. Being one base from a much bigger clone, this may be a read error. V usage is TRBV4-3 and J usage is TRBJ2-1; D possibly matches TRBD1 or TRBD2 (5 bases each). This CDR3 spans 16 amino acids. Between the trimmed V and J ends, which lost 1 base and 6 bases, there was a span of 16 bases. Looked up from germline, CDR1 is LGHNA and CDR2 is YSLEER. The CDR3 DNA reads as TGCGCCAGCAGCCAAGGTGGTGGGAGTAGGGGCAATGAGCAGTTCTTC. Its translation: CASSQGGGSRGNEQFF.

Notes on this clonotype: It is unclear where the CDR3 begins or ends on the DNA, so no DNA is shown, and the CDR3 is as TCRdb lists it. The rearrangement joins TRBV6-5 to TRBJ1-2. Germline CDR1 is MNHEY and CDR2 is SVGAGI. From its first to its last residue, the CDR3 has 15 amino acids. The chain's CDR3 is CASSTSIGEGYGYTF.

There are many counts of this clonotype. The DNA for the CDR3 is TGCAGTGCTAAAACAGGACAGGGCGCCGAGCAGTACTTC. Protein sequence: CSAKTGQGAEQYF. The genes are TRBV20-1 and TRBJ2-7, with TRBD1 matching over 8 bases. The CDR3 spans 13 residues. Germline V gene data show CDR1 as DFQATT and CDR2 as SNEGSKA (reference sequence). Trimming removed 4 bases from V and 6 bases from J; junction bases left unmatched: 8.

The gene calls are TRBV7-8 and TRBJ1-5, with a weak D call TRBD1 (6 bases). This CDR3 contains 15 residues. The germline CDR1 and CDR2 sequences are SGHVS and FQNEAQ. V was trimmed by 2 bases and J by 3 bases, leaving 11 bases between them. In DNA, the CDR3 is TGTGCCAGCAGCTTAATGTCAGGGGACAATCAGCCCCAGCATTTT. It yields the protein CASSLMSGDNQPQHF.

In the case of this clonotype: Since a much larger clone is just one base distant, this may be a read error. This chain joins TRBV28 and TRBJ2-5, with a tentative D call TRBD2 (5 bases). This CDR3 region has 15 residues. The germline V and J ends were trimmed by 10 bases and 3 bases, with 21 bases remaining between them. Germline V gene sequence: CDR1 MDHEN, CDR2 SYDVKM. CDR3 nucleotides: TGTGCCATCCAGTTACCGACTAACGGCAAAGAGACCCAGTACTTC. The encoded protein is CAIQLPTNGKETQYF.

This clonotype was detected ten times or more. The gene calls are TRBV11-2 and TRBJ2-1, with 9 bases that match TRBD1. V was pared by 5 bases and J by 1 base, with 12 bases of the junction left unmatched. Per germline, CDR1 SGHAT and CDR2 FQNNGV. The CDR3 consists of 18 residues. For the CDR3, the DNA is TGTGCCAGCAGCATATACAACAGGGGGCGCAGGTCCTACAATGAGCAGTTCTTC. Amino acids: CASSIYNRGRRSYNEQFF.

This clonotype was counted only a few times. This sequence joins TRBV20-1 and TRBJ2-1; 14 bases map to TRBD2. Germline V gene data show CDR1 as DFQATT and CDR2 as SNEGSKA (reference sequence). The CDR3 loop spans 14 amino acids. The ends lost 5 bases at V and 9 bases at J; junction bases unmatched: 6. Here the CDR3 DNA reads TGCAGTGCTCTCCGACTAGCGGGGGGGGCTGAGCAGTTCTTC. Its translation is CSALRLAGGAEQFF.

In its sample, this clonotype was seen many times. This rearrangement joins TRBV29-1 to TRBJ2-7, with 8 nucleotides matching TRBD1. CDR1 SQVTM and CDR2 ANQGSEA come from the germline V gene. V gave up 7 bases and J gave up 5 bases; unmatched junction bases: 7. The CDR3 is 12 residues long. The CDR3 reads CSGRQGSHEQYF. The CDR3 region has the DNA TGCAGCGGCAGACAGGGGAGCCACGAGCAGTACTTC.

The table lists this clonotype with a few counts. The V and J genes are TRBV28 and TRBJ2-5; 8 bases line up with TRBD1. The CDR3 sequence is 16 residues long. Germline V CDR1 and CDR2: MDHEN, SYDVKM. Losses at the gene ends were 1 base for V and 4 bases for J; bases not matched to a gene: 8. The CDR3 DNA follows: TGTGCCAGCAGTTTATATGGGGGAACAGGGGGAGAGACCCAGTACTTC. It specifies CASSLYGGTGGETQYF.

The chain combines TRBV5-1 with TRBJ2-5; 7 bases map to TRBD2. Trimming at V came to 3 bases and at J to 5 bases, leaving 10 bases not matched to a gene. Per germline, CDR1 SGHRS and CDR2 YFSETQ. This CDR3 spans 15 amino acids. The CDR3 region is CASSWEGSPAETQYF. The CDR3 DNA reads TGCGCCAGCAGCTGGGAGGGCTCGCCCGCGGAGACCCAGTACTTC.

In its sample, this clonotype was seen many times. The chain combines TRBV5-1 with TRBJ2-7; 9 bases line up with TRBD2. The CDR3 has 15 residues. In germline, CDR1 is SGHRS, CDR2 YFSETQ. J gave up 4 bases and V 0 bases, and 5 bases lay outside the gene matches. The CDR3 region is CASSLGAGGRYEQYF. The CDR3 DNA sequence: TGCGCCAGCAGCTTGGGAGCGGGAGGTCGATACGAGCAGTACTTC.

In this sample, this clonotype turned up a few times. The chain links TRBV4-2 to TRBJ2-7; 9 bases are a match to TRBD1. There are 15 residues in the CDR3. With V trimmed by 3 bases and J by 4 bases, 7 bases remained unmatched. The germline V gene encodes CDR1 LGHNA and CDR2 YNFKEQ. In DNA, the CDR3 is TGTGCCAGCAGCCAGAGACAGGGGGTGGGTTACGAGCAGTACTTC. Translating gives CASSQRQGVGYEQYF.